Shown below are 27 T cell receptor beta chains from a single sample sequenced in a study of cytomegalovirus exposure and HLA in healthy donors. Primers for the PCR totalled 60 Vbeta and 13 Jbeta. Only in-frame clones appear in the TCRdb table, and some are missing; sequencing was by immunoSEQ multiplex PCR. The sample has some 120,000 clones; roughly four fifths are singletons. What was sequenced was PBMCs. Receptor source: a male donor in good health and CMV-seropositive.

This chain joins TRBV5-1 and TRBJ1-4, with a tentative D call TRBD1 (6 bases). V lost 4 bases to trimming and J lost 4 bases, with 14 bases between them. This CDR3 comprises 15 residues. Germline V lookup: CDR1 SGHRS, CDR2 YFSETQ. The CDR3 spells CASSRSTGYNEKLFF. CDR3 nucleotide sequence: TGCGCCAGCAGCAGATCGACAGGTTATAATGAAAAACTGTTTTTT. The full variable domain, its missing parts supplied by reference TRBV5-1 and TRBJ1-4, is KAGVTQTPRYLIKTRGQQVTLSCSPISGHRSVSWYQQTPGQGLQFLFEYFSETQRNKGNFPGRFSGRQFSNSRSEMNVSTLELGDSALYLCASSRSTGYNEKLFFGSGTQLSVL.

The CDR3 is CASSFGTGSYEQYF. The CDR3 bases are TGCGCCAGCAGCTTCGGGACAGGGTCCTACGAGCAGTACTTC. The rearrangement uses TRBV5-1 and TRBJ2-7; 9 bases line up with TRBD1. The germline CDR1 and CDR2 sequences are SGHRS and YFSETQ. J gave up 1 base and V 2 bases, and 1 base lay outside the gene matches. CDR3 length: 14 amino acids.

This clone was counted only a few times. V and J are TRBV19 and TRBJ2-7; 13 positions agree with TRBD2. Trimming took 6 bases from V and 3 from J; bases not matched to a gene: 11. Germline CDR1 LNHDA, CDR2 SQIVND (reference sequence). CDR3 length: 17 amino acids. CDR3 amino acids: CASSFGTSGTGFYEQYF. DNA of the CDR3: TGTGCCAGTAGCTTCGGGACTAGCGGGACTGGGTTCTACGAGCAGTACTTC.

V is TRBV6-6 and J is TRBJ2-5, with TRBD1 identical over 9 bases. Per germline, CDR1 MNHNY and CDR2 SVGAGI (reference sequence). V was pared by 5 bases and J by 3 bases, with 4 bases of the junction left unmatched. The CDR3 has 14 amino acids. The CDR3, as DNA: TGTGCCAGCAGTGACTGGACAGGGGAAGAGACCCAGTACTTC. Its translation is CASSDWTGEETQYF.

This chain uses TRBV18 with TRBJ1-5; the match to TRBD1 covers 8 bases. There are 14 residues in the CDR3. Germline CDR1 KGHSH, CDR2 LQKENI. V gave up 3 bases and J gave up 3 bases; unmatched junction bases: 1. The CDR3 protein is CASSPTGDNQPQHF. In DNA, the CDR3 is TGTGCCAGCTCACCGACAGGGGACAATCAGCCCCAGCATTTT.

This clone has just a few counts. This chain links TRBV14 with TRBJ2-2; TRBD1 is a possible D gene (6 bases). Germline lookup yields CDR1 SGHDN and CDR2 FVKESK. This CDR3 has 13 residues. Trimming removed 4 bases at V and 6 bases at J, with 9 bases between. The CDR3 spells CASSLWGPGELFF. CDR3 DNA sequence: TGTGCCAGCAGCCTCTGGGGGCCCGGGGAGCTGTTTTTT.

There are a few counts of this clone. The chain employs TRBV10-3 and TRBJ1-5; D may be TRBD1 (6 bases). With 2 bases removed from V and 4 bases from J, the gap between germline ends came to 18 bases. This CDR3 has 17 amino acids. Per germline, CDR1 ENHRY and CDR2 SYGVKD. CDR3 protein: CAISEKGGGTVNQPQHF. CDR3 DNA sequence: TGTGCCATCAGTGAGAAGGGGGGGGGAACAGTAAATCAGCCCCAGCATTTT.

This rearrangement joins TRBV11-3 to TRBJ2-5; 8 nucleotides agree with TRBD1. The CDR3 is made up of 17 amino acids. Germline loops: CDR1 SGHNT, CDR2 YENEEA. Germline trimming cut 2 bases from V and 5 bases from J; bases unmatched to any gene: 13. CDR3 amino acids: CASSLSVGAGGEETQYF. The CDR3 region has the DNA TGTGCCAGCAGCTTATCCGTGGGGGCAGGGGGCGAGGAGACCCAGTACTTC.

The chain couples TRBV11-2 to TRBJ2-7, with TRBD1 matching over 8 bases. CDR1 and CDR2 (germline): SGHAT, FQNNGV. The CDR3 consists of 13 residues. The ends lost 3 bases at V and 11 bases at J; junction bases unmatched: 9. The CDR3 DNA reads TGTGCCAGCAGCTTCCAACAGGGGGGAAAGGAGTACTTC. Translated: CASSFQQGGKEYF.

This chain uses TRBV11-2 with TRBJ2-7; D perhaps matches TRBD2 (5 bases). The V end lost 4 bases, the J end lost 3 bases, and 10 bases lay between the germline ends. There are 13 residues in the CDR3. The germline V gene encodes CDR1 SGHAT and CDR2 FQNNGV. This CDR3 reads CASSSEAVYEQYF. In DNA form, the CDR3 reads TGTGCCAGCAGCTCGGAGGCGGTCTACGAGCAGTACTTC.

V is TRBV7-2 and J is TRBJ2-2, with 7 nucleotides matching TRBD1. The CDR3 covers 14 residues. Germline V CDR1 and CDR2: SGHTA, FQGNSA. The J segment lost 4 bases and the V segment lost 3 bases, leaving 2 bases of the junction unmatched. The CDR3 spells CASSLTGFTGELFF. Here the CDR3 DNA reads TGTGCCAGCAGCTTGACAGGGTTCACCGGGGAGCTGTTTTTT.

A remark on this clone: The junction departs from the called germline gene at one end, perhaps through a read error. The sample carries other DNA sequences with the same CDR3. V usage is TRBV28 and J usage is TRBJ2-2; TRBD2 agrees at 9 bases. Germline CDR1 reads MDHEN; CDR2 reads SYDVKM. This CDR3 is 16 amino acids long. Here the CDR3 DNA reads TGTGCCAGTAGTTTGGGTACGGGACTAGCATCCGGGGAGCTGTTTTTT. Protein product: CASSLGTGLASGELFF.

V and J are TRBV5-8 and TRBJ2-1; 9 nucleotides agree with TRBD2. There are 15 residues in the CDR3. The junction had 10 bases not matched to a gene; V was cut back by 4 bases and J by 8 bases. From germline, CDR1 is SGHTS and CDR2 YDEGEE. CDR3 DNA sequence: TGTGCCAGCAGCCGGGGACTAGCAGTGGGCGATGAGCAGTTCTTC. Protein: CASSRGLAVGDEQFF.

The chain links TRBV28 to TRBJ1-3; D possibly corresponds to TRBD1 (5 bases). The CDR3 length is 16 residues. CDR1 MDHEN and CDR2 SYDVKM come from the germline V gene. V shed 6 bases and J shed 4 bases, with 19 bases lying between them. CDR3: CASRVQGGFVGNTIYF. For the CDR3, the DNA is TGTGCCAGCAGGGTGCAGGGCGGTTTCGTGGGAAACACCATATATTTT.

The J gene is TRBJ2-1, the V gene TRBV5-4; D is uncertain. This CDR3 is built from 15 residues. The germline V gene encodes CDR1 SGHNT and CDR2 YYREEE (reference sequence). The V and J ends lost 2 bases and 1 base respectively, with 10 bases between them. In nucleotides, the CDR3 is TGTGCCAGCAGCTTAGCCCCCACGTCCTACAATGAGCAGTTCTTC. Translated, it gives CASSLAPTSYNEQFF.

The V call is TRBV7-2, the J call TRBJ2-1; the D is unclear. This CDR3 has 14 residues. CDR1 and CDR2 (germline): SGHTA, FQGNSA. V gave up 1 base and J gave up 2 bases, with 6 bases separating them. DNA for the CDR3: TGTGCCAGCAGCTTAGGGCAGACCTACAATGAGCAGTTCTTC. This codes for CASSLGQTYNEQFF. Using reference TRBV7-2 and TRBJ2-1 for the parts outside the CDR3, the full variable domain is GAGVSQSPSNKVTEKGKDVELRCDPISGHTALYWYRQSLGQGLEFLIYFQGNSAPDKSGLPSDRFSAERTGGSVSTLTIQRTQQEDSAVYLCASSLGQTYNEQFFGPGTRLTVL.

The chain employs TRBV5-1 and TRBJ2-3, with 11 bases aligning to TRBD2. The CDR3 spans 18 residues. Looked up from germline, CDR1 is SGHRS and CDR2 is YFSETQ. V lost 3 bases, J lost 0 bases, and 9 bases stayed unmatched. CDR3 DNA sequence: TGCGCCAGCAGCTCTAGTACGACTAGCGGGATTAGCACAGATACGCAGTATTTT. Translating gives CASSSSTTSGISTDTQYF.

This clone showed up just once. V usage is TRBV7-8 and J usage is TRBJ2-2; 7 bases agree with TRBD2. This CDR3 has 16 amino acids. After removal of 3 bases from V and 1 base from J, the junction contained 5 bases not matched to a gene. Germline lookup yields CDR1 SGHVS and CDR2 FQNEAQ. CDR3 sequence reads: CASSLWEGGNTGELFF. The CDR3 region has the DNA TGTGCCAGCAGCTTGTGGGAGGGAGGGAACACCGGGGAGCTGTTTTTT.

Regarding this clone: Other nucleotide sequences in the sample specify the same CDR3. This chain joins TRBV29-1 and TRBJ2-7; 7 bases agree with TRBD1. Losses at the gene ends were 7 bases for V and 3 bases for J; bases not matched to a gene: 3. CDR1 is SQVTM, CDR2 ANQGSEA, per germline. The CDR3 has 11 residues. CDR3 residues: CSAGTDYEQYF. DNA of the CDR3: TGCAGCGCAGGGACAGACTACGAGCAGTACTTC.

V and J are TRBV5-4 and TRBJ1-2; D is perhaps TRBD1 (6 bases). The CDR3 extends over 14 amino acids. Trimming cost V 2 bases and J 8 bases, with 16 bases left between them. The germline gives CDR1 SGHNT, CDR2 YYREEE (reference sequence). CDR3 coding DNA: TGTGCCAGCAGCTTCAGGTCAGGGGTTGGGGGCTACACCTTC. Its protein product is CASSFRSGVGGYTF.

J is TRBJ2-5 and V is TRBV29-1, with 10 bases fitting TRBD1. This CDR3 has 16 residues. V trimming: 1 base; J trimming: 0 bases; junction bases outside the gene matches: 5. CDR1 is SQVTM and CDR2 is ANQGSEA in the germline V gene. The CDR3 nucleotides are TGCAGCGTTGAAGGATTGGACAGGGGGTACCAAGAGACCCAGTACTTC. Its translation is CSVEGLDRGYQETQYF.

This clone was observed once. The V call is TRBV6-4, the J call TRBJ2-5, with a tentative D call TRBD2 (5 bases). Trimming removed 0 bases at V and 7 bases at J, with 9 bases between. This CDR3 has 13 residues. Looked up from germline, CDR1 is MRHNA and CDR2 is SNTAGT. CDR3 region: CASSDSPRGTQYF. The CDR3 nucleotides are TGTGCCAGCAGTGACTCTCCTCGGGGGACCCAGTACTTC.

The CDR3 loop is CASSEGLDTGELFF. For the CDR3, the DNA is TGTGCCAGCAGTGAGGGGCTCGACACCGGGGAGCTGTTTTTT. The chain links TRBV6-1 to TRBJ2-2; a weak D match, TRBD1 (5 bases). CDR3 length equals 14 residues. The germline V and J ends were trimmed by 3 bases and 3 bases, with 8 bases remaining between them. The germline V gene has CDR1 MNHNS and CDR2 SASEGT.

Written as DNA, the CDR3 is TGTGCCAGCAGTTTCAGACAGGGGGTCCGCGAGCAGTACTTC. It encodes CASSFRQGVREQYF. V usage is TRBV6-5 and J usage is TRBJ2-5; 9 bases are a match to TRBD1. The closer fit of TRBJ2-7 to the DNA end suggests the J call may be wrong. Germline V CDR1 and CDR2: MNHEY, SVGAGI. The CDR3 length is 14 residues.

Of note for this clone: An end of the junction does not agree with germline; a read error may underlie this. The V gene is TRBV6-5, the J gene TRBJ2-7; 7 bases fit TRBD2. Per the germline V gene, CDR1 is MNHEY and CDR2 is SVGAGI. The length of the CDR3 is 11 residues. The CDR3 loop reads CASSYGPGLPF. CDR3 nucleotide sequence: TGTGCCAGCAGTTACGGCCCGGGACTACCATTC.

The rearrangement joins TRBV7-4 to TRBJ2-1, with 12 bases identical to TRBD2. After removal of 9 bases from V and 5 bases from J, the junction contained 5 bases not matched to a gene. CDR1 is SGHVT, CDR2 SQSDAQ, per germline. The CDR3 length is 14 residues. Here the CDR3 DNA reads TGTGCCAGAACGACTAGCGGGAGCAACAATGAGCAGTTCTTC. It encodes CARTTSGSNNEQFF.

Concerning this clone: Other DNA sequences within the sample encode an identical CDR3. The rearrangement links TRBV7-9 to TRBJ2-5, with 7 nucleotides matching TRBD1. Germline trimming cut 2 bases from V and 4 bases from J; bases unmatched to any gene: 1. This CDR3 comprises 13 residues. Germline CDR1 is SEHNR and CDR2 is FQNEAQ (reference sequence). In nucleotides, the CDR3 is TGTGCCAGCAGCTTAAACAGGGGAGAGACCCAGTACTTC. It encodes CASSLNRGETQYF.